The text below deals with one T cell receptor (beta chain). What it recognizes is unknown. The J segment lost 4 bases and the V segment lost 1 base, leaving 6 bases of the junction unmatched. The germline CDR1 and CDR2 sequences are SGHVS and FNYEAQ. The CDR3 length is 16 residues. This entry is derived from a study of cytomegalovirus exposure and HLA in healthy donors. Study findings and constraints: A later analysis found that most CMV-associated TCR beta chains appeared HLA-restricted. Several V segments, TRBV6-2 and TRBV6-3 among them, could not be told apart and were dropped. Further analysis, carried out later, found HLA-associated TCR beta chains more clonally expanded than equally common other chains. Later genetic work tied a missense DCLRE1C variant to beta-chain V and J trimming.

The PCR employed 60 Vbeta primers together with 13 Jbeta primers. This table comes from immunoSEQ multiplex PCR, and its TCRdb copy is limited to in-frame clones, with some not included. Of 100,000 to 120,000 clones listed, 70% to 85% are singletons. This sequence joins TRBV7-6 and TRBJ2-5; TRBD2 matches at 10 bases. This clonotype originated in a woman aged 18-29 years in good health and CMV-seronegative. The sample was PBMCs. The CDR3 DNA sequence: TGTGCCAGCAGCTTAGTCCTAGCGGGAGATGGAGAGACCCAGTACTTC. Protein: CASSLVLAGDGETQYF. The whole variable domain, remainder taken from reference TRBV7-6 and TRBJ2-5, is GAGVSQSPRYKVTKRGQDVALRCDPISGHVSLYWYRQALGQGPEFLTYFNYEAQQDKSGLPNDRFSAERPEGSISTLTIQRTEQRDSAMYRCASSLVLAGDGETQYFGPGTRLLVL.